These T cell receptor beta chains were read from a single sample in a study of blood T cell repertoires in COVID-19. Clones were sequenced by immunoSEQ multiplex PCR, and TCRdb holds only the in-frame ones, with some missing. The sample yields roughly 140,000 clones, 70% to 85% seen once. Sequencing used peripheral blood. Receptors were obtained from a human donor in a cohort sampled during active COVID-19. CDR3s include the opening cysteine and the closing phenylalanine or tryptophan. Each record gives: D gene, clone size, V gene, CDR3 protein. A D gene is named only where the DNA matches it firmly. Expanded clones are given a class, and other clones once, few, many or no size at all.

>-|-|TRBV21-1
CASSKGQHTGELFF
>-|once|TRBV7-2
CASSLNRGVDTQYF
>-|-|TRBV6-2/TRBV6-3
CASSPVGRGEAFF
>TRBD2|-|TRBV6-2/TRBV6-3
CASSWRRGDEQFF
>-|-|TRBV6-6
CASSFTRKQETQYF
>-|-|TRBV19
CASSIPPVGGQPQHF
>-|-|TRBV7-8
CASSLASQGRTGNTIYF
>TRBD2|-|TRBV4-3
CASSPGAGGLTGELFF
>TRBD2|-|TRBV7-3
CASRLPGGAGHNEQFF
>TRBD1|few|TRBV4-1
CASSQEDRGVSGANVLTF
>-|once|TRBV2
CASSDQGPANEKLFF
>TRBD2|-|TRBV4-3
CASSQVAGGYNEQFF
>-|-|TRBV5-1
CASSQGWETQYF
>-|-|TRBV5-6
CASSLGTRGTEAFF
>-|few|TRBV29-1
CSVRWRNTEAFF
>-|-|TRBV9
CASSVAGALGTQYF
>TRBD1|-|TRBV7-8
CASSLGAGGEGTGANVLTF
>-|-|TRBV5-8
CASSLRWNRENGNTIYF
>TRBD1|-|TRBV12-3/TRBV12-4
CASTPTGRTEAFF
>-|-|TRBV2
CASSGVEPGGFYNSPLHF
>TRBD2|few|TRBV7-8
CASSATSGGAETQYF
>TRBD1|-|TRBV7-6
CASSITGGFNQPQHF
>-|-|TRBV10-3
CAIRVGVSGNTIYF
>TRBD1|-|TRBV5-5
CASSFGTGTINEQFF
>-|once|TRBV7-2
CASSLDRASDIQYF
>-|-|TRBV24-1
CATNSRGGSNEKLFF
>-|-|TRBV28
CATSLRGGRYTEAFF
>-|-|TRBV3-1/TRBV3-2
CASSRVGGNTEAFF
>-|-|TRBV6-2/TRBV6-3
CASSYSILRFGNEQFF
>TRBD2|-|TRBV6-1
CASSEDRGLAGRYEQYF
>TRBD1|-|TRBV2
CASSEYLGQGVGGSPLHF
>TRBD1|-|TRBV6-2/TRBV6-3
CASSYGQGTDTQYF
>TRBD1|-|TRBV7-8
CASSPNLDRLSGNTIYF
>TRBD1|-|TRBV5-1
CASSKDRGISNNEKLFF
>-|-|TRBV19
CASRKVTSSYEQYF
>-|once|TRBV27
CASAWDTYNEQFF
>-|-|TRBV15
CATSLSGGDETQYF
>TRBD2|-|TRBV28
CASSLIKAGGPDNEQFF
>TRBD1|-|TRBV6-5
CASRDRILNTEAFF
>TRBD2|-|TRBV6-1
CASSERRGGVDEQYF
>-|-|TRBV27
CASSLITGGESPLHF
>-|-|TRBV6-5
CASKDPVLTIYF
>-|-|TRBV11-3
CASSRGGGAVEQYF
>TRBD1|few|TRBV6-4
CASTGPRDRPQETQYF
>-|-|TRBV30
CAWSWGERSYEQYF
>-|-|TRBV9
CASSVEGELRSPLHF
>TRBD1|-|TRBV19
CASSTTGGGGEQYF
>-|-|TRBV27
CASSWGQGDTQYF
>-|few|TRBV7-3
CASSLIGGGRTQYF
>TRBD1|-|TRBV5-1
CASSSRRGNTQYF
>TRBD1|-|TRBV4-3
CASSQDPGTGILAGELFF
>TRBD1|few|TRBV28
CASSLTGDRGRFTSPLHF
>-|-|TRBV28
CASSPRSGGVEKLFF
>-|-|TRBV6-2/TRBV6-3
CASSYSGTQYF